This is a list of T cell receptor beta chains from one sample in a study of T cell responses to AZD1222 COVID-19 vaccine. The method was immunoSEQ multiplex PCR; TCRdb's version includes in-frame clones alone and lacks a portion of them. The sample consists of fewer than 150,000 clones, about 86% of them appearing once. The sample in question was peripheral blood, obtained 28 days after the second AZD1222 dose. Source of these receptors: an adult who received the AZD1222 COVID-19 vaccine. Each CDR3 is given without its conserved first and last residue. Only some rows state a clone size, as once, few, many or a class for expanded clones.

>NA|TRBJ2-7|TRBV5-8
ASSLAPTGGFETYEQY
>NA|TRBJ1-5|TRBV6-2/TRBV6-3
ASSYSWPGGGNQPQH
>few|TRBJ2-5|TRBV9
ASSVSDAETQY
>NA|TRBJ2-1|TRBV13
ASSSSGSKHNEQF
>NA|TRBJ2-7|TRBV27
ASSPGQGAYEQY
>NA|TRBJ2-2|TRBV6-4
ASSDRGTGELF
>NA|TRBJ2-7|TRBV15
ATSRDRVATSYEQY
>few|TRBJ2-1|TRBV7-8
ASSGTGTSSGGVDEQF
>NA|TRBJ2-3|TRBV2
ASSGLAGSTDTQY
>NA|TRBJ1-4|TRBV27
ASSFFRGEKLF
>NA|TRBJ2-7|TRBV5-1
ASRRLAGVGEQY
>NA|TRBJ1-1|TRBV7-6
ASSSKIPGMNTEAF
>NA|TRBJ1-5|TRBV28
ASSSNKGRFDQPQH
>NA|TRBJ2-2|TRBV10-1
ASSEAGLAGGTTTGELF